Listed below are T cell receptor beta chains from one sample, sequenced in a study of T cells after yellow fever vaccination. TCRdb redid the calling of the 5' RACE reads with MiXCR, one entry per CDR3 protein. Here the sample spans 400,000 to 450,000 distinct CDR3 sequences, around a sixth being singletons. Sequencing was performed on PBMCs, taken before the yellow fever booster vaccination. The receptors originated from a man aged 18 to 30 who received the YFV17D yellow fever vaccine. Both conserved end residues are part of each CDR3. The D gene is left open where the match is weak. Size values are once, few and many counts, or a class for expanded clones, and some rows have none.

>NA|TRBJ2-2|TRBV4-2|TRBD2
TGTGCCAGCAGCTCGCAACTAGCGGGGGGGACTAACACCGGGGAGCTGTTTTTT
CASSSQLAGGTNTGELFF
>few|TRBJ2-5|TRBV6-1|NA
TGTGCCAGCAGCTATCGGGAAAACCAAGAGACCCAGTACTTC
CASSYRENQETQYF
>NA|TRBJ1-2|TRBV6-2/TRBV6-3|NA
TGTGCCAGCAGTTCTCCACCCCGAGGAGTTGGCTACACCTTC
CASSSPPRGVGYTF
>NA|TRBJ2-1|TRBV7-2|TRBD2
TGTGCCAGCAGCCATAGACTAGCGGATAATGAGCAGTTCTTC
CASSHRLADNEQFF
>many|TRBJ1-2|TRBV29-1|NA
TGCAGCGTTGAATTTGGAAGACTCGGCCGGGGCTACACCTTC
CSVEFGRLGRGYTF
>few|TRBJ2-3|TRBV7-6|TRBD1
TGTGCCAGCAGTTTAATGACACCCGGGACAGGGGTTGGCCCAGATACGCAGTATTTT
CASSLMTPGTGVGPDTQYF
>NA|TRBJ2-6|TRBV5-1|NA
TGCGCCAGCAGCCCGCGGCCAGATGGGGCCAACGTCCTGACTTTC
CASSPRPDGANVLTF
>NA|TRBJ1-2|TRBV4-2|TRBD1
TGTGCCAGCAGCCATGGGGACAGCTATGGCTACACCTTC
CASSHGDSYGYTF
>NA|TRBJ2-5|TRBV6-2/TRBV6-3|TRBD2
TGTGCCAGCAGTTATCCCCAACTAGCGGGGGCCCAAGAGACCCAGTACTTC
CASSYPQLAGAQETQYF
>few|TRBJ1-2|TRBV3-1|NA
TGTGCCAGCACCGGGCAGGACACCTATGGCTACACCTTC
CASTGQDTYGYTF
>NA|TRBJ2-1|TRBV7-3|TRBD1
TGTGCCAGCAGCCAGACAGGGGCCGACTACAATGAGCAGTTCTTC
CASSQTGADYNEQFF
>NA|TRBJ1-3|TRBV6-6|NA
TGTGCCAGCAGTTACACCACCGGAAACACCATATATTTT
CASSYTTGNTIYF
>NA|TRBJ1-1|TRBV5-1|NA
TGCGCCAGCAGCTTTCAAGGTACGAGCACTGAAGCTTTCTTT
CASSFQGTSTEAFF
>few|TRBJ2-3|TRBV4-3|NA
TGCGCCAGCAGCCAAACGTTGACTAGCACAGATACGCAGTATTTT
CASSQTLTSTDTQYF
>NA|TRBJ1-2|TRBV7-9|TRBD1
TGTGCCAGCAGCCAACAGGGGGCGGCCTATGGCTACACCTTC
CASSQQGAAYGYTF
>few|TRBJ2-3|TRBV9|NA
TGTGCCAGCAGCACCCACTCGGGGACACCAACCACAGATACGCAGTATTTT
CASSTHSGTPTTDTQYF
>few|TRBJ2-3|TRBV15|TRBD1
TGTGCCACCAGCAGACAGAGACAGGGGGCAGATACGCAGTATTTT
CATSRQRQGADTQYF
>few|TRBJ2-1|TRBV7-3|NA
TGTGCCAGCAGCGCACCAGCCTATGAAAATGAGCAGTTCTTC
CASSAPAYENEQFF
>few|TRBJ1-1|TRBV3-1|NA
TGTGCCAGCAGCCAGCCCGGACAAGGCCTAGCTTTCTTT
CASSQPGQGLAFF